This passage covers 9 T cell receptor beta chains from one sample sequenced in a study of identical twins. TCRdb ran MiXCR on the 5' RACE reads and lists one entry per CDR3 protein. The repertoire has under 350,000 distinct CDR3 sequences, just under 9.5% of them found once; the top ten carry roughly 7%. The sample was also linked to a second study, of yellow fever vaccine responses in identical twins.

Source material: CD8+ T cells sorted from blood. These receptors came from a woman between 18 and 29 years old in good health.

DNA for the CDR3: TGTGCCATCACCCCGGAACGCAACCAAGAGACCCAGTACTTC. It encodes CAITPERNQETQYF. J is TRBJ2-5 and V is TRBV10-3; unclear D gene. CDR1 and CDR2 from the germline V gene are ENHRY and SYGVKD. Trimming shortened V by 7 bases and J by 0 bases, and 12 bases separated the two germline ends. There are 14 residues in the CDR3.

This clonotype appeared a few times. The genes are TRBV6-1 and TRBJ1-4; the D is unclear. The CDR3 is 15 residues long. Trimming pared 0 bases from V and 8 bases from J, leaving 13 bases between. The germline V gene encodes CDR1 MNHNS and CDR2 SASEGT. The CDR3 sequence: CASSEAGGGSEKLFF. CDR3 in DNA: TGTGCCAGCAGTGAAGCGGGCGGAGGTTCCGAAAAACTGTTTTTT.

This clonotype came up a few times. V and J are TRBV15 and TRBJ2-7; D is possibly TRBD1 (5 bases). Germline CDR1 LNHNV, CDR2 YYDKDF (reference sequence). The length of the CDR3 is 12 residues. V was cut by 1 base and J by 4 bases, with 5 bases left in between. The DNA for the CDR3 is TGTGCCACCAGCAGAGGGACATACGAGCAGTACTTC. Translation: CATSRGTYEQYF.

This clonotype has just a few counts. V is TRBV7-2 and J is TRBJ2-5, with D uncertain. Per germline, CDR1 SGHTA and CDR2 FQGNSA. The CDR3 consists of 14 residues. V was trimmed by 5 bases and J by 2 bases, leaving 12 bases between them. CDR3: CASSHPDGQETQYF. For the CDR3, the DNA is TGTGCCAGCAGCCACCCGGACGGTCAAGAGACCCAGTACTTC.

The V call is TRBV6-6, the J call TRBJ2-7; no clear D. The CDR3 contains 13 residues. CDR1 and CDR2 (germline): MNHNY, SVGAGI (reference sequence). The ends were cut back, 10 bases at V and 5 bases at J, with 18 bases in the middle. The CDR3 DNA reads TGTGCCACCCGATTTGCTCCTAATGACGAGCAGTACTTC. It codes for CATRFAPNDEQYF.

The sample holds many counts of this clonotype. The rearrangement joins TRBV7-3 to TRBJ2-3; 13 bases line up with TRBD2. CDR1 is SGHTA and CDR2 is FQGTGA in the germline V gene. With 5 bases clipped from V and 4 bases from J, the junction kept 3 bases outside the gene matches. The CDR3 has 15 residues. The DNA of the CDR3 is TGTGCCAGCAGCACTAGCGGGGGGGCCCCAGATACGCAGTATTTT. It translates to CASSTSGGAPDTQYF.

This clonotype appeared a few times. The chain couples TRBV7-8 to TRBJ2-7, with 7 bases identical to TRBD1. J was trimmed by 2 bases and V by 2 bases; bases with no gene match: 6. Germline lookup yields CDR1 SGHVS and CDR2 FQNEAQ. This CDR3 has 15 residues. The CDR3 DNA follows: TGTGCCAGCAGCTTAACCGGGACAGAGCCCTACGAGCAGTACTTC. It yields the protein CASSLTGTEPYEQYF.

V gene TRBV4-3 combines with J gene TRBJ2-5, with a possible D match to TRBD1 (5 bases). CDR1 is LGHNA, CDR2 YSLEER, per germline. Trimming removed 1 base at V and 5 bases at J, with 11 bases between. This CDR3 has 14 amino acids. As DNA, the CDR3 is TGCGCCAGCAGCCAAGGGCCAGGGTGGGAGACCCAGTACTTC. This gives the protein CASSQGPGWETQYF.

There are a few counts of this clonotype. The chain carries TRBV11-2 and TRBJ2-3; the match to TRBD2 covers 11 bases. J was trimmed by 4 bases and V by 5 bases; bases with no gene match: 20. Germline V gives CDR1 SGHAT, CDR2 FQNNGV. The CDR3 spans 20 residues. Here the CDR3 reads CASSAPLAGDHLEWADTQYF. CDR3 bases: TGTGCCAGCAGCGCTCCACTAGCGGGAGATCACCTCGAATGGGCAGATACGCAGTATTTT.